This T cell receptor (beta chain) was sequenced for a study of blood T cell repertoires in COVID-19. The overall study: COVID-19 samples collected from the United States, Italy and Spain covered acute and convalescent phases. T cells, B-cell-depleted T cells, or PBMCs supplied cDNA or gDNA.

In the source study's methods: Researchers report that nucleated cell counts were estimated from reference gene primer amplification. Measured with immunoSEQ multiplex PCR; TCRdb has only the in-frame clones, and not every one. V and J calls and clone size come straight from that table; D and trimming were deduced from the DNA. In the table there are under 300,000 clones, approximately 85% of which are singletons. This CDR3 region has 16 residues. With 5 bases clipped from V and 5 bases from J, the junction kept 10 bases outside the gene matches. Germline V gene sequence: CDR1 MNHEY, CDR2 SMNVEV (reference sequence).

The rearrangement uses TRBV27 and TRBJ1-2; 11 bases are a match to TRBD1. This TCR was recovered from a woman in her 70s with acute or convalescent COVID-19. The sequenced material came from peripheral blood. The CDR3: CASSLRRDRGSYGYTF. CDR3 bases: TGTGCCAGCAGTCTCCGCCGGGACAGGGGGTCTTATGGCTACACCTTC.